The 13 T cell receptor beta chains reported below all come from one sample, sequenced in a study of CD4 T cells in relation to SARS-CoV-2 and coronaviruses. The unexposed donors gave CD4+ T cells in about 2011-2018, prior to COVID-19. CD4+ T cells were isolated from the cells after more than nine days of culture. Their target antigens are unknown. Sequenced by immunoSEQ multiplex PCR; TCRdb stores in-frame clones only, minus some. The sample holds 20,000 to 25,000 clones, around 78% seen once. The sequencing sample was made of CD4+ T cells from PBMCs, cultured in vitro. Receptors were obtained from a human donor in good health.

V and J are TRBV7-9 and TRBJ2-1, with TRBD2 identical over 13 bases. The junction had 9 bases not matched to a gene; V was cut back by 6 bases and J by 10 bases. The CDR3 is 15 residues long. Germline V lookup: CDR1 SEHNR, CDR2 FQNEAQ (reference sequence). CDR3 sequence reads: CASSWTSGRIDEQFF. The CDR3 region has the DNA TGTGCCAGCAGTTGGACTAGCGGGAGAATAGACGAGCAGTTCTTC. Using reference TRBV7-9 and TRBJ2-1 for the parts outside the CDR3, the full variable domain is DTGVSQNPRHKITKRGQNVTFRCDPISEHNRLYWYRQTLGQGPEFLTYFQNEAQLEKSRLLSDRFSAERPKGSFSTLEIQRTEQGDSAMYLCASSWTSGRIDEQFFGPGTRLTVL.

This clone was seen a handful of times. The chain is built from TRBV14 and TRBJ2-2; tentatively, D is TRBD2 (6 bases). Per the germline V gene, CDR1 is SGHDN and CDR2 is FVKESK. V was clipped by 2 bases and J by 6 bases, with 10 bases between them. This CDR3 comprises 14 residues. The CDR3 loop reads CASSQLGGAGELFF. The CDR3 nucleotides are TGTGCCAGCAGCCAACTTGGAGGGGCCGGGGAGCTGTTTTTT.

CDR3 nucleotides: TGTGCCAGCAGAGAACTAGGAAGCTCTCAGTATTTT. Translated: CASRELGSSQYF. The gene calls are TRBV14 and TRBJ2-3, with a weak D call TRBD2 (5 bases). V was pared by 6 bases and J by 12 bases, with 16 bases between. The germline V gene has CDR1 SGHDN and CDR2 FVKESK. The CDR3 runs 12 residues. The full variable domain, completed using reference TRBV14 and TRBJ2-3, is EAGVTQFPSHSVIEKGQTVTLRCDPISGHDNLYWYRRVMGKEIKFLLHFVKESKQDESGMPNNRFLAERTGGTYSTLKVQPAELEDSGVYFCASRELGSSQYFGPGTRLTVL.

This chain's CDR3 is CASSAGTSRGNTIYF. In DNA, the CDR3 is TGTGCCAGCAGTGCCGGGACCTCACGAGGAAACACCATATATTTT. The chain combines TRBV25-1 with TRBJ1-3; D is possibly TRBD1 (5 bases). In germline, CDR1 is MGHDK, CDR2 SYGVNS. Trimming took 4 bases from V and 4 from J, leaving 14 bases between them. The CDR3 loop spans 15 amino acids.

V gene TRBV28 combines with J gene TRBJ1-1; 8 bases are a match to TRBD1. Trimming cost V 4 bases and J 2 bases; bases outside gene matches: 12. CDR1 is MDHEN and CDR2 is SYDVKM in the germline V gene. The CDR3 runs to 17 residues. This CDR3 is CASSYFPRTGINTEAFF. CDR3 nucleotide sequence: TGTGCCAGCAGTTATTTTCCTAGGACAGGGATAAACACTGAAGCTTTCTTT.

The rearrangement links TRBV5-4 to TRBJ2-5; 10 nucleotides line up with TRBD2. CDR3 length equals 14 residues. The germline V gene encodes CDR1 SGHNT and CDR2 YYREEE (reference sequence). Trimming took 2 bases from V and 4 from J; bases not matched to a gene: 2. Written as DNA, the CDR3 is TGTGCCAGCAGCTTAGCGGGAGGGGGAGAGACCCAGTACTTC. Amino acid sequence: CASSLAGGGETQYF.

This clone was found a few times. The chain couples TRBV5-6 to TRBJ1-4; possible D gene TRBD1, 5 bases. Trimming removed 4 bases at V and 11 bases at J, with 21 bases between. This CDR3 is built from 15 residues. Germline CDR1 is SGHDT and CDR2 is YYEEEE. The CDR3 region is CASSRSGTPGDKLFF. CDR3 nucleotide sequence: TGTGCCAGCAGCCGTTCCGGGACCCCGGGAGATAAACTGTTTTTT.

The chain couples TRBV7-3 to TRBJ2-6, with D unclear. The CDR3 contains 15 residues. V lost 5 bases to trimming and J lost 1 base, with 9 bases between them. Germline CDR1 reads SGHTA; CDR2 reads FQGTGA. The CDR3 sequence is CASSPYKSGANVLTF. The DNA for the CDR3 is TGTGCCAGCAGCCCTTACAAATCTGGGGCCAACGTCCTGACTTTC.

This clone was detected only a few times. The CDR3 loop reads CATSRDRDTYQPQHF. The CDR3, as DNA: TGTGCCACCAGCAGAGATAGGGACACATATCAGCCCCAGCATTTT. The V and J genes are TRBV15 and TRBJ1-5; D may be TRBD1 (6 bases). Per the germline V gene, CDR1 is LNHNV and CDR2 is YYDKDF (reference sequence). The CDR3 contains 15 residues. The germline V and J ends were trimmed by 0 bases and 5 bases, with 11 bases remaining between them.

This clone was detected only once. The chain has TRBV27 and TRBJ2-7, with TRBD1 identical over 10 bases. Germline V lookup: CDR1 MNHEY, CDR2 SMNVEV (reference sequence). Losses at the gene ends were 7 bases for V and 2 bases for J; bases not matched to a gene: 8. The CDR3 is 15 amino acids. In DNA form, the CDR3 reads TGTGCCAGCACTTCGGGACAGGGGAATACCTACGAGCAGTACTTC. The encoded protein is CASTSGQGNTYEQYF.

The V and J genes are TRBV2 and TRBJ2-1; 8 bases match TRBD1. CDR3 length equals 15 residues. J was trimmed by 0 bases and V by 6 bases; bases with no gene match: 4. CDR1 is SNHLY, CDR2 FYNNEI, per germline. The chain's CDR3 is CASRRDRGSYNEQFF. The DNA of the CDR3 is TGTGCCAGCAGACGCGACAGGGGCTCCTACAATGAGCAGTTCTTC. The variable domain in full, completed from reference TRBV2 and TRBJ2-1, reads EPEVTQTPSHQVTQMGQEVILRCVPISNHLYFYWYRQILGQKVEFLVSFYNNEISEKSEIFDDQFSVERPDGSNFTLKIRSTKLEDSAMYFCASRRDRGSYNEQFFGPGTRLTVL.

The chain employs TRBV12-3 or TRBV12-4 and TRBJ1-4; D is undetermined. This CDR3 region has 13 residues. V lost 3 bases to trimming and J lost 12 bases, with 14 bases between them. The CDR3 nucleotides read TGTGCCAGCAGTTTGATTGGGTATCAGGAACTGTTTTTT. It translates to CASSLIGYQELFF.

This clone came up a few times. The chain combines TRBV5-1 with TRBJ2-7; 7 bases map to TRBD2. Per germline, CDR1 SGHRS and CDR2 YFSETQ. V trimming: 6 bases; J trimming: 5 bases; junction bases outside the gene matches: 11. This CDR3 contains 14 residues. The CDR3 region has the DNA TGCGCCAGCACCCTAGGCGGGGGTTCCAACGAGCAGTACTTC. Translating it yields CASTLGGGSNEQYF.